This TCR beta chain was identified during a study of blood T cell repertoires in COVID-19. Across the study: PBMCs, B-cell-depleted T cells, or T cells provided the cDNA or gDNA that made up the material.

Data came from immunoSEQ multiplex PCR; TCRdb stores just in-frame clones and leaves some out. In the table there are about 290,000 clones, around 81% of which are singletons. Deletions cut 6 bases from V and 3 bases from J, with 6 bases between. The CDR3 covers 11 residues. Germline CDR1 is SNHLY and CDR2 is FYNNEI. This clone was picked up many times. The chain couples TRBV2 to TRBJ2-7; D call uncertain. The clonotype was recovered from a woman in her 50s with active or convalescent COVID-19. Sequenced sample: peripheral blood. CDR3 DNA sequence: TGTGCCAGCAGCCCAATCTACGAGCAGTACTTC. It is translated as CASSPIYEQYF. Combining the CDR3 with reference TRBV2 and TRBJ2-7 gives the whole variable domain EPEVTQTPSHQVTQMGQEVILRCVPISNHLYFYWYRQILGQKVEFLVSFYNNEISEKSEIFDDQFSVERPDGSNFTLKIRSTKLEDSAMYFCASSPIYEQYFGPGTRLTVT.